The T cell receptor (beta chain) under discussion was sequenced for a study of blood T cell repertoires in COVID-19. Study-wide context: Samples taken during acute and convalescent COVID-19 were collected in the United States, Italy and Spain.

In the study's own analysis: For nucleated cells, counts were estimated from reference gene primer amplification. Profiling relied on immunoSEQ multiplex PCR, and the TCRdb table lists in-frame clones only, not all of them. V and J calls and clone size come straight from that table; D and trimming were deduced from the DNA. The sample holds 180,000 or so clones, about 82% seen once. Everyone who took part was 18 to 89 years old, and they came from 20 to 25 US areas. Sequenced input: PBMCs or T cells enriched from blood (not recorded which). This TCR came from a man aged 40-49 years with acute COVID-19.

The CDR3 loop is CASNFGVTGELFF. The CDR3 nucleotides are TGTGCCAGCAATTTCGGGGTCACCGGGGAGCTGTTTTTT. This chain connects TRBV28 to TRBJ2-2, with a tentative D call TRBD2 (5 bases). The CDR3 length is 13 residues. Trimming cost V 7 bases and J 4 bases, with 10 bases left between them. The germline CDR1 and CDR2 sequences are MDHEN and SYDVKM.